This entry features one T cell receptor beta chain sequence. The sample comes from a study of T cell changes during pregnancy in multiple sclerosis. Here immunoSEQ multiplex PCR was the method, and the copy in TCRdb shows in-frame clones only, minus some. The sample has roughly 39,000 clones; about 91% are singletons. The ends were cut back, 4 bases at V and 1 base at J, with 11 bases in the middle. The CDR3 length is 15 residues. In germline, CDR1 is MGHRA, CDR2 YSYEKL. This rearrangement joins TRBV4-1 to TRBJ1-3; possible D gene TRBD1, 6 bases. Specimen: CD8+ T cells from peripheral blood mononuclear cells, collected after pregnancy. This receptor was obtained from a female donor with multiple sclerosis, enrolled in a pregnancy study. The CDR3 DNA reads as TGCGCCAGCAGCCTCGTTACAGGGTCTGGAAACACCATATATTTT. This encodes CASSLVTGSGNTIYF.